The entry below gives a single TCR beta chain sequence along with its context. Treatment in this sample: roughly 20 received Ad26.COV2.S at low or high dose, single or two shots; about 5 received placebo; per-sample allocation not given. Samples analyzed were those drawn on day 63 after the first vaccine or placebo injection. This entry belongs to a study of Ad26.COV2.S vaccination and SARS-CoV-2 variants. Produced via immunoSEQ multiplex PCR; TCRdb's table is partial and in-frame only. The table shows roughly 240,000 clones, with roughly 88% occurring only once. Germline CDR1 reads LNHDA; CDR2 reads SQIVND (reference sequence). With 1 base removed from V and 2 bases from J, the gap between germline ends came to 9 bases. This CDR3 comprises 14 residues.

This sequence originates from a person between 18 and 65 years old who received the Ad26.COV2.S COVID-19 vaccine or a placebo. The chain has TRBV19 and TRBJ2-7; D not resolved. Source: peripheral blood, taken in a trial of Ad26.COV2.S vaccine versus placebo. The CDR3 here is CASSIGPGPYEQYF. The CDR3 coding sequence is TGTGCCAGTAGTATAGGGCCGGGCCCCTACGAGCAGTACTTC.